This record looks at one TCR beta chain sequence and its context. Its antigen is unidentified. This sample is drawn from a study of cytomegalovirus exposure and HLA in healthy donors. Overall study findings and caveats: Subsequent analysis revealed that first-cohort TCR clusters tended to co-occur in the 100 to 150 validation repertoires.

The V and J ends lost 3 bases and 0 bases, in that order; junction bases with no gene match: 5. This CDR3 contains 16 residues. From germline, CDR1 is SGHDN and CDR2 FVKESK. The donors were members of the validation cohort, which comprised about 120 subjects and was separate from the first cohort of 600 to 800 subjects. Libraries were prepared by immunoSEQ multiplex PCR; TCRdb keeps only in-frame clonotypes and omits some of them. The table records around 300,000 clones, around 90% of them present only once. Material: PBMCs. This chain joins TRBV14 and TRBJ2-7; 10 bases are a match to TRBD1. This TCR derives from a man younger than 45 in good health and CMV-seronegative. The CDR3 nucleotides are TGTGCCAGCAGCCATGCCCGGACAGGGGGCTCCTACGAGCAGTACTTC. The encoded protein is CASSHARTGGSYEQYF.